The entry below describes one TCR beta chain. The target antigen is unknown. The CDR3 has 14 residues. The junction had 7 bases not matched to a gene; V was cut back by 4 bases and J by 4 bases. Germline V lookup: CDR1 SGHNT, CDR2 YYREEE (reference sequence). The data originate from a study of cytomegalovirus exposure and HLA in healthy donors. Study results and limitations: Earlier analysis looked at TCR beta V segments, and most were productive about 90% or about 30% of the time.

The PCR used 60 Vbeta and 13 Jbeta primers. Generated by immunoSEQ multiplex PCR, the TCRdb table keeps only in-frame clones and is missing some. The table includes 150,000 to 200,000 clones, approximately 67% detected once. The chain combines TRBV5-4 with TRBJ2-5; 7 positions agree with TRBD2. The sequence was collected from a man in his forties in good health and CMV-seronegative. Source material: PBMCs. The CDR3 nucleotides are TGTGCCAGCAGCCAAGGACTAGAGTTAGAGACCCAGTACTTC. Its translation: CASSQGLELETQYF.